This T cell receptor (beta chain) was sequenced during a study of circulating and synovial CD4+ cells in juvenile arthritis. Study-wide points: Deeper sequencing increased measured overlap with synovial clonotypes. Some such blood samples were as oligoclonal as synovium. These blood cells shared more CDR3 sequences with synovium than bulk blood.

Worth noting for this clone: Its cognate antigen is unknown. The CDR3 carries no conserved terminal phenylalanine or tryptophan, so it likely arises from a read error.

Assay: immunoSEQ multiplex PCR; the TCRdb copy retains only in-frame clones and omits some. The table shows 35,000 or so clones, with over 90% occurring only once. The germline V gene has CDR1 MNHEY and CDR2 SVGAGI. This CDR3 region has 16 residues. Trimming left V 4 bases short and J 0 bases short, with 16 bases between. The V gene is TRBV6-5, the J gene TRBJ2-7; a weak D match, TRBD2 (6 bases). The specimen was CD4+ T cells from blood. This clonotype was sampled from a human donor with juvenile idiopathic arthritis. CDR3 coding DNA: TGTGCCAGCAGTTTGGAGGGCGTGACTACCTCCTACGAGCAGTACCTC. The encoded protein is CASSLEGVTTSYEQYL.